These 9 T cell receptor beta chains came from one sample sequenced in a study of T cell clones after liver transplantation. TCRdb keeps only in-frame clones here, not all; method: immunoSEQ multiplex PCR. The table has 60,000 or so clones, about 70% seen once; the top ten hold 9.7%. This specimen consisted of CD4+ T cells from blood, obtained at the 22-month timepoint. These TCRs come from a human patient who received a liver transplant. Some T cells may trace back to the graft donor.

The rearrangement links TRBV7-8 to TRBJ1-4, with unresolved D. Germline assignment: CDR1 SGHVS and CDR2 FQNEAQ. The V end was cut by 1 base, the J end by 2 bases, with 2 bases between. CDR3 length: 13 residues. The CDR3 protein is CASSLGTNEKLFF. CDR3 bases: TGTGCCAGCAGCTTAGGGACTAATGAAAAACTGTTTTTT.

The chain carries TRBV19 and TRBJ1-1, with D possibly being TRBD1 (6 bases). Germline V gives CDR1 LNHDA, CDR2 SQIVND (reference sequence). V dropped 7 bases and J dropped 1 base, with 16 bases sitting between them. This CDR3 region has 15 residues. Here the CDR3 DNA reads TGTGCCAGTATCCGGGGGGGCATCGGGAACACTGAAGCTTTCTTT. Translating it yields CASIRGGIGNTEAFF. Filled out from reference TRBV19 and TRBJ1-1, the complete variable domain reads DGGITQSPKYLFRKEGQNVTLSCEQNLNHDAMYWYRQDPGQGLRLIYYSQIVNDFQKGDIAEGYSVSREKKESFPLTVTSAQKNPTAFYLCASIRGGIGNTEAFFGQGTRLTVV.

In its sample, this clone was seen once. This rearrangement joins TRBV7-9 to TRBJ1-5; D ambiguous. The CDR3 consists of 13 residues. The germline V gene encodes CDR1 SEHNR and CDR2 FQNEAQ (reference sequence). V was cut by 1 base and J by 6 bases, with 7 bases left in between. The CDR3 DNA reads TGTGCCAGCAGCTTAGAAGTGTCTCAGCCCCAGCATTTT. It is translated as CASSLEVSQPQHF.

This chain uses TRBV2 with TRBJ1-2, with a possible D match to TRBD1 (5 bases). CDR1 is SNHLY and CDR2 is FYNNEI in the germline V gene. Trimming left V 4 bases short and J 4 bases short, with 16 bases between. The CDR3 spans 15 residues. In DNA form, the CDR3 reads TGTGCCAGCAGTGGATGGGGCGATCAGAGCTATGGCTACACCTTC. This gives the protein CASSGWGDQSYGYTF.

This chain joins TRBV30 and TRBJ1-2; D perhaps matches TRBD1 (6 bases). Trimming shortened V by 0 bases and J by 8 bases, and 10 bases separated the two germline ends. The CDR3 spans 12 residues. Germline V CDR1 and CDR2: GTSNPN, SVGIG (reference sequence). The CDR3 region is CAWSVRGGGYTF. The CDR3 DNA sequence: TGTGCCTGGAGTGTAAGGGGGGGCGGCTACACCTTC.

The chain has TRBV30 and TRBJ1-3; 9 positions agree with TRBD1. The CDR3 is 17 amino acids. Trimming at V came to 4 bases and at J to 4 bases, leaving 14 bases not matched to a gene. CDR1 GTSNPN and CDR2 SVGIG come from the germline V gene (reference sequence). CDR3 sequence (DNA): TGTGCCTGGAAGCCCACCCGCGGACAGGGGTTCGGAAACACCATATATTTT. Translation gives CAWKPTRGQGFGNTIYF.

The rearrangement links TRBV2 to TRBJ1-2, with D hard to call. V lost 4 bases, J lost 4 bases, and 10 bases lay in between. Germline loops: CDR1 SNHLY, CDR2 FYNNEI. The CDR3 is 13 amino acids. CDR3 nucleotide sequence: TGTGCCAGCAGTGTAAGTGGGATCTATGGCTACACCTTC. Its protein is CASSVSGIYGYTF.

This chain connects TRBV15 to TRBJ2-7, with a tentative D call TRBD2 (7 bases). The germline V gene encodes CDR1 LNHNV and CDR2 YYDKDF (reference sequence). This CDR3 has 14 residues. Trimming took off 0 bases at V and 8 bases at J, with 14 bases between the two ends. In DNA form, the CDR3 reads TGTGCCACCAGCAGAGATTTGGACGGGGGGCAGCAGTACTTC. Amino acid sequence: CATSRDLDGGQQYF.

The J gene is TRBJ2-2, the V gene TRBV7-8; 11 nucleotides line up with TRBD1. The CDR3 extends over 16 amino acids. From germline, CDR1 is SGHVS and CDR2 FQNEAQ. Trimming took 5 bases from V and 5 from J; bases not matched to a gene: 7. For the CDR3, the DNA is TGTGCCAGCAGCCCCGGACAGGGGGCTAGGACCGGGGAGCTGTTTTTT. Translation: CASSPGQGARTGELFF.